Presented here are 5 T cell receptor beta chains from one specimen sequenced in a study of blood T cell repertoires in COVID-19. Produced via immunoSEQ multiplex PCR; TCRdb's table is partial and in-frame only. The sample gives roughly 100,000 clones, 89% of which show up once; approximately 3.4% is in the top ten. The material sequenced was peripheral blood. Receptors were obtained from a woman in her fifties or sixties with acute or convalescent COVID-19.

The chain links TRBV5-4 to TRBJ2-7; TRBD1 aligns across 7 bases. CDR1 is SGHNT, CDR2 YYREEE, per germline (reference sequence). This CDR3 comprises 14 residues. J gave up 4 bases and V 3 bases, and 7 bases lay outside the gene matches. The CDR3 region is CASSWDSAPYEQYV. In DNA, the CDR3 is TGTGCCAGCAGCTGGGACAGCGCGCCTTACGAGCAGTACGTC.

This clone was recorded once. V is TRBV13 and J is TRBJ2-1; 7 positions match TRBD1. The CDR3 totals 17 residues. J lost 5 bases, V lost 6 bases, and 16 bases had no gene match. CDR1 is PRHDT, CDR2 FYEKMQ, per germline (reference sequence). The CDR3 DNA reads as TGTGCCAGCAGAGACCCTAATTCCCGACAGGGAAACAATGAGCAGTTCTTC. This gives the protein CASRDPNSRQGNNEQFF.

The chain carries TRBV19 and TRBJ1-4; D unresolved. Per the germline V gene, CDR1 is LNHDA and CDR2 is SQIVND (reference sequence). This CDR3 contains 14 residues. Trimming pared 5 bases from V and 9 bases from J, leaving 16 bases between. This CDR3 reads CASSATARDKKLFF. The CDR3 DNA is TGTGCCAGTAGTGCCACGGCGAGGGATAAAAAACTGTTTTTT.

The V and J genes are TRBV24-1 and TRBJ1-4; 9 bases are a match to TRBD1. CDR1 and CDR2 (germline): KGHDR, SFDVKD. CDR3 length: 15 amino acids. V gave up 4 bases and J gave up 7 bases; unmatched junction bases: 6. DNA of the CDR3: TGTGCCACCAGTGAGTCCGGGACAGGGAGTGAAAAACTGTTTTTT. It is translated as CATSESGTGSEKLFF.

The CDR3 DNA sequence: TGTGCCAGCAGTCCTTGGACTAGCGGGGCTAGCACAGATACGCAGTATTTT. This gives the protein CASSPWTSGASTDTQYF. The V and J genes are TRBV6-6 and TRBJ2-3, with 12 bases matching TRBD2. The CDR3 totals 17 residues. The germline CDR1 and CDR2 sequences are MNHNY and SVGAGI (reference sequence). Losses at the gene ends were 5 bases for V and 0 bases for J; bases not matched to a gene: 6.